This is a list of T cell receptor beta chains from one sample in a study of blood T cell repertoires in COVID-19. Data came from immunoSEQ multiplex PCR; TCRdb stores just in-frame clones and leaves some out. This table has 180,000 or so clones, approximately 83% appearing once. The sample comprised PBMCs or T cells enriched from blood (not recorded which). Receptors originate from a woman aged 60-75 years who had recovered from COVID-19. Each CDR3 is given with its conserved first and last residue. Fields, in order: CDR3 protein, V gene, D gene, clone size. The D gene is left open where the match is weak. Clone size appears in some rows only: once, few, many, or a class for an expanded clone.

CASSSWMGQPAYEQYF,TRBV11-2,TRBD1,NA
CASSEQGTGNTIYF,TRBV6-4,NA,NA
CASSEKMGQGAPLNTEAFF,TRBV21-1,NA,NA
CASSPQNNSPLHF,TRBV2,NA,NA
CASSPRWGGSYEQYF,TRBV6-5,TRBD2,NA
CASSLGGSDNEQFF,TRBV5-1,TRBD2,NA
CASSFQDGTGNSPLHF,TRBV28,TRBD1,few
CASSHRTGQETQYF,TRBV5-1,TRBD1,NA
CASSWAGDGTDTQYF,TRBV5-1,NA,NA
CASSLARDRGRKNTEAFF,TRBV5-1,TRBD1,NA
CASSRGGLSNQPQHF,TRBV27,NA,NA
CAIRSGQGATEAFF,TRBV10-3,TRBD1,NA
CASSLDRVNYGYTF,TRBV7-8,TRBD1,NA